This T cell receptor beta chain comes out of a study of T cell responses to AZD1222 COVID-19 vaccine. Assay: immunoSEQ multiplex PCR; the TCRdb copy retains only in-frame clones and omits some. The sample lists more than 35,000 clones; over 80% were seen once. This CDR3 spans 16 amino acids. V is TRBV21-1 and J is TRBJ2-1; the DNA was not used to check the table's D call, TRBD1. TRBV21-1 is a listed pseudogene. Sequencing used peripheral blood, obtained on day 0 of AZD1222 vaccination. The sequence was obtained from an adult in good health. CDR3 in amino acids: CASSLYDRGVRNEQFF. CDR3 coding DNA: TGTGCCAGCAGCTTGTATGACAGGGGGGTTAGGAATGAGCAGTTCTTC.